Below, 4 T cell receptor beta chains from the same sample are listed, as sequenced in a study of blood T cell repertoires in COVID-19. Method: immunoSEQ multiplex PCR; TCRdb's copy keeps in-frame clones and lacks some. The sample yields tens of thousands of clones, roughly four fifths seen once. The material sequenced was peripheral blood. All receptors derive from a woman in her forties or fifties with active or convalescent COVID-19.

The chain carries TRBV10-3 and TRBJ2-3; perhaps TRBD2 as D (6 bases). The V gene lost 2 bases and the J gene lost 2 bases, with 11 bases spanning the gap. The CDR3 consists of 15 residues. Germline V gives CDR1 ENHRY, CDR2 SYGVKD. CDR3 in DNA: TGTGCCATCAGTGAGGGGGGGACTTTCACAGATACGCAGTATTTT. Translating it yields CAISEGGTFTDTQYF.

The rearrangement uses TRBV7-2 and TRBJ1-4; 9 positions agree with TRBD1. After removal of 3 bases from V and 6 bases from J, the junction contained 5 bases not matched to a gene. Germline CDR1 SGHTA, CDR2 FQGNSA. The CDR3 is 15 amino acids. In nucleotides, the CDR3 is TGTGCCAGCAGCTTCGACAGGGGGAGGGATGAAAAACTGTTTTTT. Translation gives CASSFDRGRDEKLFF. Drawing the rest from reference TRBV7-2 and TRBJ1-4, the complete variable domain is GAGVSQSPSNKVTEKGKDVELRCDPISGHTALYWYRQSLGQGLEFLIYFQGNSAPDKSGLPSDRFSAERTGGSVSTLTIQRTQQEDSAVYLCASSFDRGRDEKLFFGSGTQLSVL.

J is TRBJ2-2 and V is TRBV19; TRBD2 agrees at 10 bases. This CDR3 has 17 amino acids. V lost 4 bases, J lost 0 bases, and 5 bases stayed unmatched. Looked up from germline, CDR1 is LNHDA and CDR2 is SQIVND (reference sequence). The CDR3 reads CASSKRSGRANTGELFF. CDR3 DNA sequence: TGTGCCAGTAGTAAGAGGAGCGGGAGGGCGAACACCGGGGAGCTGTTTTTT.

The chain recombines TRBV5-1 with TRBJ2-4, with D possibly matching TRBD2 (6 bases). CDR3 length: 14 amino acids. Trimming took 0 bases from V and 8 from J, leaving 12 bases between them. The V gene's germline CDR1 is SGHRS and CDR2 YFSETQ. The chain's CDR3 is CASSLDGRGDIQYF. In nucleotides, the CDR3 is TGCGCCAGCAGCTTGGACGGGAGAGGGGACATTCAGTACTTC.